This T cell receptor (beta chain) was recovered during a study of T-cell reconstitution after alpha-beta-depleted transplantation in children (dated by TCRdb to about 2016). Notes on the research overall: The study quantitatively tracked T-cell immune reconstitution after TCRalphabeta/CD19-depleted allogeneic hematopoietic cell transplantation in children using TCR repertoire profiling. On the study overall, not on this receptor specifically: The high TCRbeta diversity at day 60 in some patients was ascribed to recipient T cells and intrathymic progenitors that had survived conditioning. Over subsequent months, a decline in hyperexpanded clone frequencies was noted, and after one year, T-cell counts and TCRbeta diversity were mostly ascribed to newly produced T cells. The apparently early alphabetaT-cell count recovery about two months after transplant was reportedly dependent on only several hundred rapidly expanded clones derived from non-depleted graft cells.

This clonotype was counted between two and nine times. The antigen it recognizes is unknown. No base quality values were provided; no much bigger clone lies one nucleotide off. From the cysteine through the phenylalanine, the CDR3 covers 17 amino acids. CDR3 DNA only is kept here, 51 bases in frame from base 1. A distance of 15 bases separates the germline ends of V and J, which lose 1 base and 1 base respectively. Sequences LGHNA (CDR1) and YNFKEQ (CDR2) are obtained from the germline V gene. This specimen's treatment or condition label, interpreted: allogeneic hematopoietic cell transplantation with graft depleted of TCRalphabeta T cells and CD19 B cells. Transplant recipients were children who received TCRalphabeta/CD19-depleted allogeneic hematopoietic cell grafts. Libraries were constructed by PCR. The instrument given in TCRdb is Illumina HiSeq 2500. TCR libraries were prepared with molecular barcoding, using unique molecular identifiers to normalize TCRbeta repertoire quantification. The public reads were quality trimmed at Q25 with fastp and then assembled into clones with MiXCR by TCRdb, keeping productive beta chains. CDR3 protein duplicates are merged, each entry listing the most common genes and DNA. The sample table holds 210,000 or so distinct CDR3 sequences, of which 11% were seen once. The top ten clonotypes cover roughly 27% of the sample.

The chain employs TRBV4-2 and TRBJ2-3, with the D call perhaps TRBD1 or TRBD2, as 6 bases match in each case. This material consisted of PBMCs, taken before TCRalphabeta/CD19-depleted stem cell transplant. The TCR originated in a child younger than two with acute myeloid leukemia, due to receive a stem cell transplant. This receptor carries the CDR3 CASSQGPGGEGTDTQYF. At the DNA level, the sequence is TGTGCCAGCAGCCAAGGACCCGGGGGCGAAGGCACAGATACGCAGTATTTT.